The 5 T cell receptor beta chains presented below share a single source sample, sequenced in a study of technical replicates of blood from a few donors. Measured with immunoSEQ multiplex PCR; TCRdb has only the in-frame clones, and not every one. The sample has approximately 84,000 clones, 98% seen once. Sequenced material: T cells isolated from PBMCs. The receptors derive from a human donor in good health.

The V gene is TRBV28, the J gene TRBJ2-7; D is perhaps TRBD2 (6 bases). The CDR3 has 13 amino acids. Germline values: CDR1 MDHEN, CDR2 SYDVKM. Trimming cost V 8 bases and J 6 bases, with 17 bases left between them. CDR3 coding DNA: TGTGCCAGCGGGACTCCCACCGGGGTCGAGCAGTACTTC. Translation gives CASGTPTGVEQYF.

The CDR3, as DNA: TGTGCCAGCAGTGGGACAGGGGGTTTCAATGAGCAGTTCTTC. This sequence encodes CASSGTGGFNEQFF. The gene calls are TRBV6-1 and TRBJ2-1, with TRBD1 matching 10 bases. V lost 4 bases and J lost 6; bases outside the gene matches: 3. In germline, CDR1 is MNHNS, CDR2 SASEGT. The CDR3 length is 14 residues.

This sequence joins TRBV6-1 and TRBJ1-1; weak D call: TRBD1 (5 bases). This CDR3 has 16 amino acids. CDR1 and CDR2 from the germline V gene are MNHNS and SASEGT. The ends were cut back, 2 bases at V and 6 bases at J, with 19 bases in the middle. This CDR3 reads CASSEFGGKGGPEAFF. In nucleotides, the CDR3 is TGTGCCAGCAGTGAATTTGGGGGAAAGGGAGGGCCTGAAGCTTTCTTT.

This sequence joins TRBV7-3 and TRBJ1-2; 9 positions match TRBD1. The ends lost 3 bases at V and 4 bases at J; junction bases unmatched: 12. CDR1 and CDR2 from the germline V gene are SGHTA and FQGTGA. The CDR3 covers 17 residues. The DNA of the CDR3 is TGTGCCAGCAGCTTTACACACCTGGACAGGGGCTCCTATGGCTACACCTTC. It specifies CASSFTHLDRGSYGYTF.

The rearrangement uses TRBV6-1 and TRBJ1-3, with D possibly TRBD1 on 5 matching bases. The CDR3 runs 15 residues. V was pared by 4 bases and J by 2 bases, with 12 bases between. The germline V gene has CDR1 MNHNS and CDR2 SASEGT. In DNA, the CDR3 is TGTGCCAGCAGTGGTCGAAAGGGGACTGGAAACACCATATATTTT. Protein sequence: CASSGRKGTGNTIYF.